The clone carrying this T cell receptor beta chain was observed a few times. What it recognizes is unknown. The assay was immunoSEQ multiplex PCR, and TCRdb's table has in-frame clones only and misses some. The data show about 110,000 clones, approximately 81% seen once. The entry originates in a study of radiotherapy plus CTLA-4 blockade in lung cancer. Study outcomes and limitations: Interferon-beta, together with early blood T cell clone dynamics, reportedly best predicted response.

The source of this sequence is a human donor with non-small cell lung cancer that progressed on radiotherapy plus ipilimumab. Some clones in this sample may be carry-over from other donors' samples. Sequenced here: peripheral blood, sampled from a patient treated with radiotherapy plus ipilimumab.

CDR3: CASGTDGNTIYF. CDR3 in DNA: TGTGCCAGCGGGACAGATGGAAACACCATATATTTT. The V call is TRBV5-4, the J call TRBJ1-3, with 7 bases matching TRBD1. CDR1 is SGHNT, CDR2 YYREEE, per germline (reference sequence). Trimming at V came to 7 bases and at J to 3 bases, leaving 1 base not matched to a gene. The CDR3 consists of 12 residues.